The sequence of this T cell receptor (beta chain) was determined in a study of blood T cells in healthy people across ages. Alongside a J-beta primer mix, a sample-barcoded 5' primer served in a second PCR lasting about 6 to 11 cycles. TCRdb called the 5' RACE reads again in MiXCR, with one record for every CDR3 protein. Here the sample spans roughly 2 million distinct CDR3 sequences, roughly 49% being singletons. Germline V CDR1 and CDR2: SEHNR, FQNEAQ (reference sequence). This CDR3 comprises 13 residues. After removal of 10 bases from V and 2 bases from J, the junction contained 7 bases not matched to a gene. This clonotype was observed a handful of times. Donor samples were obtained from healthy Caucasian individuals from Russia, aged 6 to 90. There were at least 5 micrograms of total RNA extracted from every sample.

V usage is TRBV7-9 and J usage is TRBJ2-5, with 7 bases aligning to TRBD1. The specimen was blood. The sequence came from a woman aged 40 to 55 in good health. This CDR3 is CATPGQLQETQYF. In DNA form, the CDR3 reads TGTGCCACCCCGGGACAGCTTCAAGAGACCCAGTACTTC.